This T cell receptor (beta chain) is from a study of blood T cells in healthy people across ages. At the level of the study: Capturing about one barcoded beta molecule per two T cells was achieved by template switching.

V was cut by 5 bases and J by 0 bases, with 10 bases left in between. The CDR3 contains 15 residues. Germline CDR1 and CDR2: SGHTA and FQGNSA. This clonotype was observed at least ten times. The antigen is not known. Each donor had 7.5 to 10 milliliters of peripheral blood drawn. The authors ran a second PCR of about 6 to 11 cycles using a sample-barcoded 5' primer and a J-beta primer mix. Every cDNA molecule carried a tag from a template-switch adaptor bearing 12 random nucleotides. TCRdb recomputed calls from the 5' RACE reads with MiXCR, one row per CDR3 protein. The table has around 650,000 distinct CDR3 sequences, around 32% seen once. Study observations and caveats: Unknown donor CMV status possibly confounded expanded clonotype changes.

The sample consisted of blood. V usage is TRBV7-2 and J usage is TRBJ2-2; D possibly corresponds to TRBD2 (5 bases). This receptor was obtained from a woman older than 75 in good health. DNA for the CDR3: TGTGCCAGCAGCCTCACTAGTGCGAACACCGGGGAGCTGTTTTTT. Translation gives CASSLTSANTGELFF.